This passage covers 8 T cell receptor beta chains from one sample sequenced in a study of cytomegalovirus exposure and HLA in healthy donors. The PCR ran on 60 Vbeta and 13 Jbeta primers. The assay was immunoSEQ multiplex PCR, and TCRdb's table has in-frame clones only and misses some. There are 200,000 to 250,000 clones in the sample; roughly 80% occur only once, and 0.2% to 0.25% lies in the top ten. The sample comprised PBMCs. These receptors were collected from a girl aged 2 to 10 in good health and CMV-seronegative.

The rearrangement joins TRBV2 to TRBJ1-5; maybe TRBD1 (6 bases). The CDR3 covers 16 residues. V lost 2 bases to trimming and J lost 4 bases, with 15 bases between them. CDR1 and CDR2 from the germline V gene are SNHLY and FYNNEI. CDR3 residues: CASSESGAQNNQPQHF. In DNA form, the CDR3 reads TGTGCCAGCAGTGAATCAGGGGCACAGAATAATCAGCCCCAGCATTTT.

The rearrangement joins TRBV4-1 to TRBJ2-3; TRBD2 is a possible D gene (6 bases). This CDR3 is built from 17 residues. The germline V and J ends were trimmed by 0 bases and 0 bases, with 13 bases remaining between them. From germline, CDR1 is MGHRA and CDR2 YSYEKL. As DNA, the CDR3 is TGCGCCAGCAGCCAAGATCCGGCGGGGTCTAGCACAGATACGCAGTATTTT. Translation: CASSQDPAGSSTDTQYF.

The J gene is TRBJ1-1, the V gene TRBV6-5, with D unresolved. This CDR3 is built from 12 residues. Germline CDR1 is MNHEY and CDR2 is SVGAGI. V lost 5 bases and J lost 6, with 10 bases in between. The CDR3 coding sequence is TGTGCCAGCAGTCGGGCGGGGTCTGAAGCTTTCTTT. Translation gives CASSRAGSEAFF.

The chain has TRBV4-1 and TRBJ1-3; maybe TRBD1 (6 bases). V lost 0 bases to trimming and J lost 3 bases, with 15 bases between them. Germline CDR1 and CDR2: MGHRA and YSYEKL. The CDR3 runs to 17 residues. CDR3 DNA sequence: TGCGCCAGCAGCCAAGAATCCCGCAGGGGTGTTGGAAACACCATATATTTT. Its translation is CASSQESRRGVGNTIYF.

The V call is TRBV4-1, the J call TRBJ1-1; 8 nucleotides match TRBD1. The CDR3 is 15 amino acids. CDR1 is MGHRA and CDR2 is YSYEKL in the germline V gene. V shed 2 bases, J shed 3 bases, and the junction held 5 bases outside the gene matches. The CDR3 DNA reads TGCGCCAGCAGCCAACAAAACAGGGGGGACACTGAAGCTTTCTTT. It yields the protein CASSQQNRGDTEAFF.

Written as DNA, the CDR3 is TGCGCCAGCAGCCAAGTCGACAGGGGCTCCGAGAACACCGGGGAGCTGTTTTTT. As protein: CASSQVDRGSENTGELFF. J is TRBJ2-2 and V is TRBV4-1; TRBD1 matches 8 bases. Looked up from germline, CDR1 is MGHRA and CDR2 is YSYEKL. V dropped 1 base and J dropped 1; count of bases not matched to a gene: 8. The CDR3 loop spans 18 amino acids.

The V call is TRBV6-6, the J call TRBJ1-1; D possibly corresponds to TRBD1 (6 bases). Germline V CDR1 and CDR2: MNHNY, SVGAGI (reference sequence). The CDR3 has 13 amino acids. V shed 2 bases and J shed 4 bases, with 8 bases lying between them. The CDR3: CASSYGTTTEAFF. As DNA, the CDR3 is TGTGCCAGCAGTTACGGGACAACCACTGAAGCTTTCTTT.

This clone is a singleton in its sample. The chain uses TRBV15 and TRBJ2-3; D is uncertain. The CDR3 covers 15 residues. Germline CDR1 and CDR2: LNHNV and YYDKDF (reference sequence). V lost 0 bases, J lost 0 bases, and 7 bases lay in between. CDR3 DNA: TGTGCCACCAGCAGAGAATCGCGGAGCACAGATACGCAGTATTTT. This translates into CATSRESRSTDTQYF.